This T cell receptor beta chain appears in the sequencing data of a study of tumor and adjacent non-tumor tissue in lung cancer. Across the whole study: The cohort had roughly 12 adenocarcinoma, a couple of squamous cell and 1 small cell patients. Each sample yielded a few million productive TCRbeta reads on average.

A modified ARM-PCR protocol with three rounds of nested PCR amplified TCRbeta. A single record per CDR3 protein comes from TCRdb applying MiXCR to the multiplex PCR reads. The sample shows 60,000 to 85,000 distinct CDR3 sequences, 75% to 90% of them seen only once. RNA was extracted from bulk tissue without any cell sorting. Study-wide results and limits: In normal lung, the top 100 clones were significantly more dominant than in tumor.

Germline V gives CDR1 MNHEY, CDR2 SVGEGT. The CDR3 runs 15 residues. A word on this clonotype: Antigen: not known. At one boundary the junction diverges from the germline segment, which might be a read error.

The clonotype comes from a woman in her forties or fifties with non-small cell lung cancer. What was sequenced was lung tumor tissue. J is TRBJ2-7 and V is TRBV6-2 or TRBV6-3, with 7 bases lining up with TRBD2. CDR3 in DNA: TGTGCCAGCAGTTACCAAGCGGGGATTGCCTACGAGCAATACTTC. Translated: CASSYQAGIAYEQYF.